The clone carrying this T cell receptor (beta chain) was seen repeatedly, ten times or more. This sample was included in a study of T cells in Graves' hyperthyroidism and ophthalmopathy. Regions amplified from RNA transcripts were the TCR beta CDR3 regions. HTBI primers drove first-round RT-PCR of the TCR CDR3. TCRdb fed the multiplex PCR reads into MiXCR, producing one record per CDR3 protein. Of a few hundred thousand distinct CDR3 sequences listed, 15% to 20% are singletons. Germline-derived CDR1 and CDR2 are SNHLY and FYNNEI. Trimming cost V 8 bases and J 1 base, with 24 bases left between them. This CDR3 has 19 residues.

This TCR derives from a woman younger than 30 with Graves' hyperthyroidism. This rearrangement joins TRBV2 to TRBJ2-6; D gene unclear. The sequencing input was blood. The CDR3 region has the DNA TGTGCCAGCGCAGCAAGGGCATTTCGGACGGATTCTGGGGCCAACGTCCTGACTTTC. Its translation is CASAARAFRTDSGANVLTF.